Reported below is one T cell receptor beta chain. This entry belongs to a study of blood T cell repertoires in COVID-19. Study summary: The study drew acute and convalescent COVID-19 samples from the United States, Italy and Spain.

The authors' processing: Counts of nucleated cells, estimated from reference gene primer amplification, were obtained. Using immunoSEQ multiplex PCR, the repertoire was profiled, and TCRdb retains in-frame clones only, with some absent. V, J and clone size are those of that table, while D and trimming were read from the DNA. The sample shows 150,000 to 200,000 clones, 87% of them seen only once. From germline, CDR1 is SGHVS and CDR2 FQNEAQ. The V and J ends lost 5 bases and 5 bases, in that order; junction bases with no gene match: 7. The CDR3 runs to 15 residues. What was sequenced was peripheral blood. The source of this sequence is a woman in her 70s with COVID-19, enrolled during active disease. The chain couples TRBV7-8 to TRBJ1-4; 8 bases agree with TRBD1. The CDR3 nucleotides are TGTGCCAGCAGCAAGGACAGGGTTTTAAATGAAAAACTGTTTTTT. Translated, it gives CASSKDRVLNEKLFF.